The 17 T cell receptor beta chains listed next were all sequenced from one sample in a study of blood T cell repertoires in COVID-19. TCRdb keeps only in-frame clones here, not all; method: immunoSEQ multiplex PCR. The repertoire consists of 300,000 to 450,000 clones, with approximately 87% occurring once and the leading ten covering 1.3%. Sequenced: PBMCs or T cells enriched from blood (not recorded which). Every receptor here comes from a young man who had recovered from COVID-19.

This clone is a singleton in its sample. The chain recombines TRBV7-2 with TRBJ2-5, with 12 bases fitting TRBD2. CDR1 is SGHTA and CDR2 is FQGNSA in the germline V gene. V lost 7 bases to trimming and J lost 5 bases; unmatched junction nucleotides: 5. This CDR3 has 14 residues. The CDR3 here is CASTGLAGIETQYF. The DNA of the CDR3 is TGTGCCAGCACCGGACTAGCGGGGATTGAGACCCAGTACTTC.

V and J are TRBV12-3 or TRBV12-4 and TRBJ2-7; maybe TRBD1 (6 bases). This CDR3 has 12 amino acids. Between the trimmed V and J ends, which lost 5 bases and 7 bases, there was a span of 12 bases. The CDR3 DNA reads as TGTGCCAGCAGTCGACAGGCCGTGGAGCAGTACTTC. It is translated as CASSRQAVEQYF.

In DNA form, the CDR3 reads TGTGCCAGCAGTTTATGGGGACAGGGGGGCCACGAGCAGTACTTC. Translated: CASSLWGQGGHEQYF. The chain employs TRBV27 and TRBJ2-7; 11 positions agree with TRBD1. The germline V gene encodes CDR1 MNHEY and CDR2 SMNVEV (reference sequence). This CDR3 comprises 15 residues. Trimming removed 1 base from V and 5 bases from J; junction bases left unmatched: 4.

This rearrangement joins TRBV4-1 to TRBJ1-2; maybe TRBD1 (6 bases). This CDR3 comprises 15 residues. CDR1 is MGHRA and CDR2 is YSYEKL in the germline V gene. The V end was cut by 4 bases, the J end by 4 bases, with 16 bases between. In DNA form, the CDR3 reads TGCGCCAGCAGCCTCTCCAGGACAGAGATCTATGGCTACACCTTC. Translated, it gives CASSLSRTEIYGYTF.

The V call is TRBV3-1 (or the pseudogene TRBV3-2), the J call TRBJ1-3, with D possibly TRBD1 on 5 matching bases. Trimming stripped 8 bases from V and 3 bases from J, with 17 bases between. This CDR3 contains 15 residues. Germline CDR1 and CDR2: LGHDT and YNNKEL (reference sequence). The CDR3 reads CASAEGLRNGNTIYF. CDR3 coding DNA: TGTGCCAGCGCCGAGGGACTTAGGAATGGAAACACCATATATTTT.

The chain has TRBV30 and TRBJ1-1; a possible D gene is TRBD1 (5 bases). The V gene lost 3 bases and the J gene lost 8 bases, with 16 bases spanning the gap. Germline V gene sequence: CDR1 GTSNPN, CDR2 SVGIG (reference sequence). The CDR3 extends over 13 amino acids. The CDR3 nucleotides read TGTGCCTGGAGCCTCCCGACAGTTTCAGAAGCTTTCTTT. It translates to CAWSLPTVSEAFF. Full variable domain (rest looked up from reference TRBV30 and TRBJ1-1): SQTIHQWPATLVQPVGSPLSLECTVEGTSNPNLYWYRQAAGRGLQLLFYSVGIGQISSEVPQNLSASRPQDRQFILSSKKLLLSDSGFYLCAWSLPTVSEAFFGQGTRLTVV.

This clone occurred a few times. CDR3 DNA: TGTGCCAGCAGTTCCGGGACAGTCTCTGGAAACACCATATATTTT. Its translation is CASSSGTVSGNTIYF. The genes are TRBV6-2 or TRBV6-3 and TRBJ1-3; 7 bases line up with TRBD1. Per germline, CDR1 MNHEY and CDR2 SVGEGT. Losses at the gene ends were 4 bases for V and 0 bases for J; bases not matched to a gene: 3. This CDR3 has 15 amino acids.

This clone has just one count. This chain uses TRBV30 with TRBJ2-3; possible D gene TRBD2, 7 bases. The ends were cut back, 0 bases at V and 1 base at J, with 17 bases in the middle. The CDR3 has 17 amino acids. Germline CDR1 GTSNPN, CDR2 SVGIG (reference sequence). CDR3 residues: CAWSVTSRGAGTDTQYF. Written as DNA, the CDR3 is TGTGCCTGGAGTGTAACCTCTCGGGGGGCCGGCACAGATACGCAGTATTTT.

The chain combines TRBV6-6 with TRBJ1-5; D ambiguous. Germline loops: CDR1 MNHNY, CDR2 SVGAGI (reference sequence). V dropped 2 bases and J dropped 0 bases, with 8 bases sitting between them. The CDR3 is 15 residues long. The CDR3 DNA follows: TGTGCCAGCAGTTACATTTCCTATAGCAATCAGCCCCAGCATTTT. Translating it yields CASSYISYSNQPQHF.

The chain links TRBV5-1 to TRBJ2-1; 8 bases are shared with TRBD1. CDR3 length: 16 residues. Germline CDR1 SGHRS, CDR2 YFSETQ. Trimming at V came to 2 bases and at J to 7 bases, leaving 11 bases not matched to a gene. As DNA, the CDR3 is TGCGCCAGCAGCTTCTTCGCCCAGGGGGCACTGAATGAGCAGTTCTTC. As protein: CASSFFAQGALNEQFF.

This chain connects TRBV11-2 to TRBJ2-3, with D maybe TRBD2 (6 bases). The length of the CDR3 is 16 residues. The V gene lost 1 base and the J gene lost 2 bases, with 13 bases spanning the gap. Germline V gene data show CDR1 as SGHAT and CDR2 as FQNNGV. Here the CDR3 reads CASSLARGTATDTQYF. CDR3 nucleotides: TGTGCCAGCAGCTTAGCCCGGGGGACTGCCACAGATACGCAGTATTTT.

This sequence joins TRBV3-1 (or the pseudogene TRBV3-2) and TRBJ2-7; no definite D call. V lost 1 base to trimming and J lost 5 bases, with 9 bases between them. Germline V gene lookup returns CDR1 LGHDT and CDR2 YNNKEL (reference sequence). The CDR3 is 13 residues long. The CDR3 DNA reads TGTGCCAGCAGCCAAGTGACTGGTGACGAGCAGTACTTC. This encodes CASSQVTGDEQYF.

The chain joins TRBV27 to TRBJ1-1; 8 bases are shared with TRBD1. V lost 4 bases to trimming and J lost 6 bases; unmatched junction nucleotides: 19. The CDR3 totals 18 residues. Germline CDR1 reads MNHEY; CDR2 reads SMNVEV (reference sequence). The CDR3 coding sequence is TGTGCCAGCAGTTCCTGGACAGGGATCGGAAGCGAGTGGCCTGAAGCTTTCTTT. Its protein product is CASSSWTGIGSEWPEAFF.

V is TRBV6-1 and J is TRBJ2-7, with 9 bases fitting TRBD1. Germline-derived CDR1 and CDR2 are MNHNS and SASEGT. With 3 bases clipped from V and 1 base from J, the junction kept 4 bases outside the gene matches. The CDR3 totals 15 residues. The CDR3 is CASSELQGASYEQYF. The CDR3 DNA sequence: TGTGCCAGCAGTGAGTTACAGGGGGCTTCCTACGAGCAGTACTTC.

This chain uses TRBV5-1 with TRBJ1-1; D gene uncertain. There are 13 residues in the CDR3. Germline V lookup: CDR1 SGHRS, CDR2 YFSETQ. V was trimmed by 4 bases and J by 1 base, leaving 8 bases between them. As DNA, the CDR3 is TGCGCCAGCAGCCCCTCAGGGAACACTGAAGCTTTCTTT. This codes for CASSPSGNTEAFF.

The CDR3 loop is CASSESFLYEQYF. CDR3 nucleotide sequence: TGTGCCAGCAGTGAATCCTTCCTATACGAGCAGTACTTC. The gene calls are TRBV6-1 and TRBJ2-7; D gene unclear. Germline loops: CDR1 MNHNS, CDR2 SASEGT. The CDR3 contains 13 residues. V was clipped by 2 bases and J by 4 bases, with 9 bases between them.

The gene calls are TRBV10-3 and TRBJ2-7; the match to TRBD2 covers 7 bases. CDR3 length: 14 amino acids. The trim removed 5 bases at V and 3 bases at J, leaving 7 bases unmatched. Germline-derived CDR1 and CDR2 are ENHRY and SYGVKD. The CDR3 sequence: CAISRQAGDYEQYF. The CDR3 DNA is TGTGCCATCAGTCGTCAGGCGGGGGACTACGAGCAGTACTTC.